A single sample gave rise to the 25 T cell receptor beta chains below, sequenced in a study of blood T cell repertoires in COVID-19 (TCRdb year 2020). Libraries were built with the immunoSEQ multiplex PCR assay. TCRdb carries this immuneACCESS record with in-frame sequences only. Its versions omit some clonotypes, under half of them owing to an unresolved V gene in the studies checked, with the rest unexplained. The sample table records some 250,000 clones; 87% of these occur just once. The top ten hold about 7% of the sample. The source material was peripheral blood. The receptors stem from a man aged 55 to 70 who had recovered from COVID-19.

This clone was counted only a few times. This chain connects TRBV3-1 (or the pseudogene TRBV3-2) to TRBJ1-1; 9 bases map to TRBD1. This CDR3 region has 16 residues. The ends lost 2 bases at V and 11 bases at J; junction bases unmatched: 15. In germline, CDR1 is LGHDT, CDR2 YNNKEL (reference sequence). CDR3 sequence: CASSQQSGQGGQKAFF. CDR3 nucleotides: TGTGCCAGCAGCCAACAATCGGGACAGGGAGGCCAAAAGGCTTTCTTT.

The CDR3 sequence: CATSDLQGGGQETQYF. As DNA, the CDR3 is TGTGCCACCAGTGATTTGCAGGGCGGGGGCCAAGAGACCCAGTACTTC. J is TRBJ2-5 and V is TRBV24-1; 7 bases are shared with TRBD2. This CDR3 is 16 amino acids long. The germline V gene encodes CDR1 KGHDR and CDR2 SFDVKD. V shed 0 bases and J 1 base; nucleotides not matched to a gene: 4.

The V gene is TRBV7-2, the J gene TRBJ2-3; D remains ambiguous. CDR3 length equals 14 residues. Deletions cut 1 base from V and 2 bases from J, with 7 bases between. Germline V gene data show CDR1 as SGHTA and CDR2 as FQGNSA. CDR3 nucleotide sequence: TGTGCCAGCAGCTTAGGACAAGTCACAGATACGCAGTATTTT. Encoded protein: CASSLGQVTDTQYF.

V and J are TRBV5-1 and TRBJ2-2; 9 positions agree with TRBD2. Germline trimming cut 2 bases from V and 4 bases from J; bases unmatched to any gene: 6. This CDR3 is built from 16 residues. Per the germline V gene, CDR1 is SGHRS and CDR2 is YFSETQ. The CDR3 DNA reads as TGCGCCAGCAGCTTATTTAGACTAGCGGTCACCGGGGAGCTGTTTTTT. This codes for CASSLFRLAVTGELFF.

In this sample, this clone turned up once. The genes are TRBV9 and TRBJ2-6, with D perhaps TRBD1 (6 bases). With 1 base removed from V and 4 bases from J, the gap between germline ends came to 9 bases. The CDR3 covers 15 residues. Germline V gene sequence: CDR1 SGDLS, CDR2 YYNGEE. The CDR3 protein is CASSVTGRGANVLTF. CDR3 coding DNA: TGTGCCAGCAGCGTAACAGGGAGAGGGGCCAACGTCCTGACTTTC.

This clone was detected only once. The chain employs TRBV30 and TRBJ2-2; 8 positions match TRBD1. J lost 8 bases, V lost 0 bases, and 11 bases had no gene match. The CDR3 is 16 amino acids. Germline V gene lookup returns CDR1 GTSNPN and CDR2 SVGIG (reference sequence). The CDR3: CAWSVIRTGLAGELFF. The CDR3 DNA reads as TGTGCCTGGAGTGTAATCCGGACAGGGCTGGCGGGGGAGCTGTTTTTT.

V and J are TRBV2 and TRBJ2-2; the D gene is possibly TRBD2 (6 bases). The CDR3 totals 15 residues. Per the germline V gene, CDR1 is SNHLY and CDR2 is FYNNEI. V lost 5 bases, J lost 6 bases, and 16 bases lay in between. CDR3 DNA sequence: TGTGCCAGCAGTCCACAGACTAGTGCCTCCGGGGAGCTGTTTTTT. Its translation is CASSPQTSASGELFF.

The J gene is TRBJ2-7, the V gene TRBV2, with 8 bases fitting TRBD1. The CDR3 is made up of 15 amino acids. Germline V CDR1 and CDR2: SNHLY, FYNNEI. Germline trimming cut 4 bases from V and 3 bases from J; bases unmatched to any gene: 8. The CDR3 spells CASSAADRVGYEQYV. DNA for the CDR3: TGTGCCAGCAGTGCGGCGGACAGGGTTGGCTACGAGCAGTACGTC.

The genes are TRBV10-3 and TRBJ2-4; TRBD1 aligns across 8 bases. With 2 bases clipped from V and 1 base from J, the junction kept 13 bases outside the gene matches. Germline CDR1 reads ENHRY; CDR2 reads SYGVKD. There are 19 residues in the CDR3. The CDR3 DNA reads as TGTGCCATCAGTGAGGAGGGGCAGGGGGCGAAGATGGCCAAAAACATTCAGTACTTC. It codes for CAISEEGQGAKMAKNIQYF.

This chain connects TRBV6-5 to TRBJ2-3, with TRBD1 matching over 10 bases. The CDR3 has 15 residues. CDR1 is MNHEY and CDR2 is SVGAGI in the germline V gene. V lost 7 bases and J lost 2; bases outside the gene matches: 6. CDR3 loop: CASKRDRGITDTQYF. CDR3 nucleotides: TGTGCCAGCAAACGGGACAGGGGAATCACAGATACGCAGTATTTT.

V gene TRBV5-4 combines with J gene TRBJ1-2; 7 nucleotides match TRBD1. CDR1 and CDR2 (germline): SGHNT, YYREEE (reference sequence). The CDR3 has 13 amino acids. V dropped 9 bases and J dropped 4; count of bases not matched to a gene: 9. The CDR3 sequence is CATEDRLSYGYTF. The CDR3, as DNA: TGTGCCACCGAGGACAGGCTGTCCTATGGCTACACCTTC. Looking up the rest from reference TRBV5-4 and TRBJ1-2 gives the full variable domain: ETGVTQSPTHLIKTRGQQVTLRCSSQSGHNTVSWYQQALGQGPQFIFQYYREEENGRGNFPPRFSGLQFPNYSSELNVNALELDDSALYLCATEDRLSYGYTFGSGTRLTVV.

The genes are TRBV11-2 and TRBJ2-2, with 9 bases fitting TRBD2. Germline-derived CDR1 and CDR2 are SGHAT and FQNNGV. V dropped 3 bases and J dropped 2; count of bases not matched to a gene: 4. CDR3 length: 16 residues. CDR3 sequence: CASSFRGGDNTGELFF. In DNA, the CDR3 is TGTGCCAGCAGCTTTCGCGGGGGGGACAACACCGGGGAGCTGTTTTTT.

The gene calls are TRBV19 and TRBJ1-2; no clear D gene. The germline V gene has CDR1 LNHDA and CDR2 SQIVND (reference sequence). V lost 0 bases to trimming and J lost 10 bases, with 9 bases between them. This CDR3 has 12 residues. Here the CDR3 DNA reads TGTGCCAGTAGTATAGATCGGAGGGACTACACCTTC. This encodes CASSIDRRDYTF.

V usage is TRBV2 and J usage is TRBJ2-1, with 13 nucleotides matching TRBD2. CDR3 length equals 16 residues. Per the germline V gene, CDR1 is SNHLY and CDR2 is FYNNEI. V dropped 4 bases and J dropped 3; count of bases not matched to a gene: 3. CDR3 in amino acids: CASSVRLAGGYNEQFF. CDR3 coding DNA: TGTGCCAGCAGTGTCCGACTAGCGGGGGGCTACAATGAGCAGTTCTTC.

The chain joins TRBV28 to TRBJ1-2; D gene unclear. The germline V gene encodes CDR1 MDHEN and CDR2 SYDVKM. Between the trimmed V and J ends, which lost 2 bases and 5 bases, there was a span of 12 bases. The CDR3 sequence is 14 residues long. The CDR3 sequence is CASSLPGSSYGYTF. Here the CDR3 DNA reads TGTGCCAGCAGTTTACCCGGGTCCTCTTATGGCTACACCTTC.

The chain has TRBV7-6 and TRBJ2-1; D not resolved. CDR3 length equals 13 residues. The V and J ends lost 1 base and 4 bases respectively, with 5 bases between them. Per germline, CDR1 SGHVS and CDR2 FNYEAQ. The DNA of the CDR3 is TGTGCCAGCAGCTTAGTTCCATACAATGAGCAGTTCTTC. It is translated as CASSLVPYNEQFF.

This clone was detected a few times. V is TRBV13 and J is TRBJ1-1; maybe TRBD1 (6 bases). V was pared by 4 bases and J by 5 bases, with 11 bases between. The CDR3 loop spans 13 amino acids. CDR1 and CDR2 from the germline V gene are PRHDT and FYEKMQ (reference sequence). The CDR3 reads CASSSRGGTEAFF. Here the CDR3 DNA reads TGTGCCAGCAGCTCCAGGGGAGGGACTGAAGCTTTCTTT.

This clone was detected only a few times. The CDR3 sequence is CASSVPGQERYTF. For the CDR3, the DNA is TGTGCCAGCAGTGTCCCGGGACAGGAGAGGTACACCTTC. V gene TRBV2 combines with J gene TRBJ1-2, with 8 bases identical to TRBD1. Trimming removed 4 bases from V and 11 bases from J; junction bases left unmatched: 9. This CDR3 is 13 amino acids long. Germline values: CDR1 SNHLY, CDR2 FYNNEI.

V gene TRBV10-3 combines with J gene TRBJ1-2, with a weak D call TRBD1 (6 bases). The CDR3 covers 11 residues. V was pared by 10 bases and J by 2 bases, with 8 bases between. Germline values: CDR1 ENHRY, CDR2 SYGVKD. The CDR3: CATGQNYGYTF. The DNA of the CDR3 is TGTGCCACCGGACAGAACTATGGCTACACCTTC.

This chain joins TRBV19 and TRBJ2-7; 9 positions match TRBD2. The trim removed 4 bases at V and 4 bases at J, leaving 5 bases unmatched. The CDR3 runs to 14 residues. CDR1 and CDR2 (germline): LNHDA, SQIVND (reference sequence). CDR3 DNA: TGTGCCAGTAGTAGCGGGGGGGCTTTGTACGAGCAGTACTTC. As protein: CASSSGGALYEQYF.

The chain carries TRBV5-1 and TRBJ2-1; maybe TRBD1 (6 bases). The CDR3 contains 13 residues. The ends were cut back, 3 bases at V and 5 bases at J, with 9 bases in the middle. Germline lookup yields CDR1 SGHRS and CDR2 YFSETQ. In nucleotides, the CDR3 is TGCGCCAGCAGCTCCGGACAGAACAATGAGCAGTTCTTC. This sequence encodes CASSSGQNNEQFF.

V gene TRBV5-1 combines with J gene TRBJ2-5; D possibly corresponds to TRBD1 (5 bases). Germline V gives CDR1 SGHRS, CDR2 YFSETQ. The V and J ends lost 2 bases and 0 bases respectively, with 8 bases between them. This CDR3 has 14 residues. The CDR3 loop is CASSFDSNQETQYF. The CDR3 DNA reads TGCGCCAGCAGCTTCGACAGCAACCAAGAGACCCAGTACTTC.

The J gene is TRBJ2-3, the V gene TRBV2; TRBD2 aligns across 15 bases. V was pared by 6 bases and J by 6 bases, with 7 bases of the junction left unmatched. Germline CDR1 reads SNHLY; CDR2 reads FYNNEI. The CDR3 extends over 16 amino acids. CDR3 amino acids: CASRRTSGGAGDTQYF. CDR3 bases: TGTGCCAGCAGGCGGACTAGCGGGGGGGCAGGGGATACGCAGTATTTT.

The V call is TRBV5-1, the J call TRBJ2-6; TRBD1 might be the D (5 bases). V shed 0 bases and J shed 0 bases, with 13 bases lying between them. CDR1 is SGHRS, CDR2 YFSETQ, per germline. The CDR3 sequence is 18 residues long. CDR3 sequence: CASSLVGRASSGANVLTF. The CDR3 region has the DNA TGCGCCAGCAGCTTGGTGGGCAGGGCCAGCTCTGGGGCCAACGTCCTGACTTTC.

The rearrangement uses TRBV6-5 and TRBJ1-1; D is possibly TRBD1 (5 bases). Germline loops: CDR1 MNHEY, CDR2 SVGAGI. The CDR3 is 13 residues long. The germline V and J ends were trimmed by 7 bases and 6 bases, with 15 bases remaining between them. The CDR3 bases are TGTGCCAGCACAGGGCCAATTGGCGCTGAAGCTTTCTTT. Amino acids: CASTGPIGAEAFF.